This T cell receptor beta chain was sequenced during a study of blood T cell repertoires in COVID-19. The wider study: Sample material is recorded as cDNA or gDNA derived from T cells, B-cell-depleted T cells, or PBMCs.

Sequencing used immunoSEQ multiplex PCR; TCRdb keeps in-frame clones, though not all of them. The repertoire holds some 320,000 clones, around 92% seen once, with less than 3.5% in the top ten. Adults between about 18 and 95 years of age took part from more than 20 US areas. Germline assignment: CDR1 GTSNPN and CDR2 SVGIG (reference sequence). V dropped 3 bases and J dropped 3; count of bases not matched to a gene: 8. This CDR3 spans 15 amino acids. The rearrangement links TRBV30 to TRBJ2-7; 10 nucleotides align to TRBD2. The TCR sequence derives from a woman aged 45-60 years who had been exposed to COVID-19. Sequenced sample: PBMCs or T cells enriched from blood (not recorded which). DNA for the CDR3: TGTGCCTGGAGGGTTAGCGGGGGGCTTCTCTACGAGCAGTACTTC. Amino acid sequence: CAWRVSGGLLYEQYF.